The rows below give T cell receptor beta chains drawn from one sample of a study of blood T cell repertoires in COVID-19. Generated by immunoSEQ multiplex PCR, the TCRdb table keeps only in-frame clones and is missing some. The data hold fewer than 200,000 clones, with about 90% observed a single time. Sequenced material: peripheral blood. All receptors derive from a man aged 30 to 39 with COVID-19, enrolled during active disease. CDR3s include the opening cysteine and the closing phenylalanine or tryptophan. The order of the fields is D gene, J gene, clone size, V gene, CDR3 DNA, CDR3 protein. D genes are given only for firm matches. Only part of the rows carry a size: once, few, many, or a class if the clone is expanded.

d_call: -
j_call: TRBJ2-1
clone_size: -
v_call: TRBV28
cdr3_nt: TGTGCCAGCAGACTGGACTACACCGAGCAGTTCTTC
cdr3_aa: CASRLDYTEQFF

d_call: -
j_call: TRBJ1-3
clone_size: -
v_call: TRBV5-6
cdr3_nt: TGTGCCAGCAGCTTGGTAGGGGCCCCCTCTGGAAACACCATATATTTT
cdr3_aa: CASSLVGAPSGNTIYF

d_call: TRBD2
j_call: TRBJ2-5
clone_size: -
v_call: TRBV5-4
cdr3_nt: TGTGCCAGCAGCCCCCAGGCGGCGGGGGTGGGGGAGACCCAGTACTTC
cdr3_aa: CASSPQAAGVGETQYF

d_call: TRBD1
j_call: TRBJ1-1
clone_size: -
v_call: TRBV14
cdr3_nt: TGTGCCAGCAGCCGGGACAGGCACACTGAAGCTTTCTTT
cdr3_aa: CASSRDRHTEAFF

d_call: TRBD1
j_call: TRBJ1-4
clone_size: -
v_call: TRBV4-1
cdr3_nt: TGCGCCAGCAGCCGCCGGGACAGGGGAGAAAAACTGTTTTTT
cdr3_aa: CASSRRDRGEKLFF

d_call: TRBD2
j_call: TRBJ2-1
clone_size: -
v_call: TRBV27
cdr3_nt: TGTGCCAGCAGTGAGCGGGAGGGACACAATGAGCAGTTCTTC
cdr3_aa: CASSEREGHNEQFF

d_call: -
j_call: TRBJ1-2
clone_size: -
v_call: TRBV4-3
cdr3_nt: TGCGCCAGCAGCCAAGAGGACAGCTATGGCTACACCTTC
cdr3_aa: CASSQEDSYGYTF

d_call: TRBD1
j_call: TRBJ2-7
clone_size: -
v_call: TRBV28
cdr3_nt: TGTGCCAGCAGTTTATATGGGACAGGGGGATCCTACGAGCAGTACTTC
cdr3_aa: CASSLYGTGGSYEQYF

d_call: -
j_call: TRBJ1-1
clone_size: -
v_call: TRBV27
cdr3_nt: TGTGCCAGCAGTTTAATGGGGGGATGGGAAAGGGCTGAAGCTTTCTTT
cdr3_aa: CASSLMGGWERAEAFF

d_call: -
j_call: TRBJ1-1
clone_size: -
v_call: TRBV6-5
cdr3_nt: TGTGCCAGCGGGAGGGACGGGAACACTGAAGCTTTCTTT
cdr3_aa: CASGRDGNTEAFF

d_call: -
j_call: TRBJ1-6
clone_size: -
v_call: TRBV7-6
cdr3_nt: TGTGCCAGCAGCTTAGCGTCGGGTAAGGGGAATTCACCCCTCCACTTT
cdr3_aa: CASSLASGKGNSPLHF

d_call: -
j_call: TRBJ1-1
clone_size: once
v_call: TRBV7-3
cdr3_nt: TGTGCCAGCAGCTCAGGGTGGTCCACTGAAGCTTTCTTT
cdr3_aa: CASSSGWSTEAFF

d_call: -
j_call: TRBJ2-3
clone_size: once
v_call: TRBV12-5
cdr3_nt: TGTGCTAGTGGTTTGAAAACTGCAGATACGCAGTATTTT
cdr3_aa: CASGLKTADTQYF

d_call: TRBD2
j_call: TRBJ2-7
clone_size: -
v_call: TRBV30
cdr3_nt: TGTGCCTGGAGTGGGACTAGCGGGAGTGTCTACGAGCAGTACTTC
cdr3_aa: CAWSGTSGSVYEQYF